This note documents a single T cell receptor beta chain sequence. Its matching antigen is unknown. The data were taken from a study of T-cell memory formation after mild COVID-19. Study details: Across donors, TCR clusters were largely donor specific.

Employing constant-segment primers, 5'RACE generated TCR alpha and TCR beta cDNA libraries bearing sample barcodes and UMIs. TCRdb recomputed calls from the 5' RACE reads with MiXCR, one row per CDR3 protein. The sample contains 85,000 to 120,000 distinct CDR3 sequences, around 11% of which appear only once. The CDR3 loop spans 13 amino acids. The ends were cut back, 10 bases at V and 3 bases at J, with 15 bases in the middle. Study findings and constraints: Contracting clones, day 15 to 85, had balanced CD4/CD8, and later expanders favored CD4+. Cross-reactive memory apparently joined, as some responding clones appeared in pre-infection memory.

The V and J genes are TRBV12-3 or TRBV12-4 and TRBJ1-2, with unresolved D. The sequenced material came from PBMCs or a T cell subset sorted from them (not recorded which). The receptor comes from an adult woman who had mild COVID-19 (a few samples of this study predate the infection). Cell type and time point are not known. CDR3 coding DNA: TGTGCCATCCAAAGGACGGAAGACTATGGCTACACCTTC. Protein product: CAIQRTEDYGYTF.